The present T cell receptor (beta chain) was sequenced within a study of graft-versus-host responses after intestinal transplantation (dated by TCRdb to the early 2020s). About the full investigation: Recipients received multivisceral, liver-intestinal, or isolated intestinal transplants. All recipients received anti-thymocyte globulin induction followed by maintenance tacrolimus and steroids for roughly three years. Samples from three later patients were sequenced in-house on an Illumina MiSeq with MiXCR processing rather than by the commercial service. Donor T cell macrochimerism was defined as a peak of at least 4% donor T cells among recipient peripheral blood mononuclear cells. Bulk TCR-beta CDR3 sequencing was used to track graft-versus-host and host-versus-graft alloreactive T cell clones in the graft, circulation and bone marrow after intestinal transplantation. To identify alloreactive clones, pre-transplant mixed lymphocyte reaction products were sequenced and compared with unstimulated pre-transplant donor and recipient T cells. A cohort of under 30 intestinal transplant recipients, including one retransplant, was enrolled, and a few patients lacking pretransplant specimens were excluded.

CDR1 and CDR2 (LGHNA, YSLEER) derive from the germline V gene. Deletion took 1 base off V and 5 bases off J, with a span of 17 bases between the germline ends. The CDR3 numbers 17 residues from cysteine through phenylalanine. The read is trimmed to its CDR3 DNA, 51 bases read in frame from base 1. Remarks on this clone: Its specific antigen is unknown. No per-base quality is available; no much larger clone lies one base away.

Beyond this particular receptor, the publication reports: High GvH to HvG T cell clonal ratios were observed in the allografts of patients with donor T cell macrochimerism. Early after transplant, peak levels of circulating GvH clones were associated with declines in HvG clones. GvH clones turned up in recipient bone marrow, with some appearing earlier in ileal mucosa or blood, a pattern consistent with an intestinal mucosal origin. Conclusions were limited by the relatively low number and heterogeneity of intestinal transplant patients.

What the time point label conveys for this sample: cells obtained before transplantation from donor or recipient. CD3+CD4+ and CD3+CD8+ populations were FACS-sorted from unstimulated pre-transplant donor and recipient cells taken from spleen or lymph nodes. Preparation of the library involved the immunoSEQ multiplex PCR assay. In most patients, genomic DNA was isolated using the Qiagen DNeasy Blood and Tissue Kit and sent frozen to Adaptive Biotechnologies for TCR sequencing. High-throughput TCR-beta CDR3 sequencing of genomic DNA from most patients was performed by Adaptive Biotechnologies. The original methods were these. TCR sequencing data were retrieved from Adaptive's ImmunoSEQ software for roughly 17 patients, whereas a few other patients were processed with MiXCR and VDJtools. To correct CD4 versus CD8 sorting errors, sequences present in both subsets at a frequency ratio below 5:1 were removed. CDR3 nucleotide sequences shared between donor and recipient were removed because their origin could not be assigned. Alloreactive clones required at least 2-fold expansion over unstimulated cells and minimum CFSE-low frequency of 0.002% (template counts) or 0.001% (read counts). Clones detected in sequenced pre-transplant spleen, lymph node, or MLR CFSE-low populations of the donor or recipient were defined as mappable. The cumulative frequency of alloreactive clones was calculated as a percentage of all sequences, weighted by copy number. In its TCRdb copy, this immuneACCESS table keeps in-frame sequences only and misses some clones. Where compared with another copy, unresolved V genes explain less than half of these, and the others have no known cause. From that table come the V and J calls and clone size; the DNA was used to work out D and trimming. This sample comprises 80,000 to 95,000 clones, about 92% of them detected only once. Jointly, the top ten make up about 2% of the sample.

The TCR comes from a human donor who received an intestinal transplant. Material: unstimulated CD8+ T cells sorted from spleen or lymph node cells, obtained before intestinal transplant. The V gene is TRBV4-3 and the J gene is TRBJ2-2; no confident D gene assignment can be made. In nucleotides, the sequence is TGCGCCAGCAGCCAAGTATATCCTGAGGCGGATACCGGGGAGCTGTTTTTT. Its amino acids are CASSQVYPEADTGELFF.